Listed below are T cell receptor beta chains from one sample, sequenced in a study of regulatory T cells in long-lasting Graves disease. Via MiXCR, TCRdb re-called the multiplex PCR reads, giving one row per CDR3 protein. Seen here are some 440,000 distinct CDR3 sequences, roughly 20% observed once, and the top ten hold 6.5% to 8%. This specimen consisted of peripheral blood mononuclear cells (PBMCs), obtained when the disease was refractory, from a patient treated with antithyroid drugs. These receptors all stem from a female donor with Graves disease. Each CDR3 is given with its conserved first and last residue. Each record gives: CDR3 length, J gene, V gene, CDR3 protein.

CDR3 length: 13; J gene: TRBJ1-1; V gene: TRBV29-1; CDR3 protein: CSVWDSQNTEAFF
CDR3 length: 18; J gene: TRBJ1-5; V gene: TRBV6-2/TRBV6-3; CDR3 protein: CASSYSGTGVYSNQPQHF
CDR3 length: 16; J gene: TRBJ2-1; V gene: TRBV7-2; CDR3 protein: CASSLASGKAYNEQFF
CDR3 length: 12; J gene: TRBJ1-2; V gene: TRBV20-1; CDR3 protein: CSVGGLLYGYTF
CDR3 length: 16; J gene: TRBJ2-7; V gene: TRBV7-2; CDR3 protein: CASSLVASGTSYEQYF
CDR3 length: 15; J gene: TRBJ2-5; V gene: TRBV14; CDR3 protein: CASSQQSWYQETQYF
CDR3 length: 15; J gene: TRBJ2-7; V gene: TRBV10-1; CDR3 protein: CASSDLGGRLCEQYF
CDR3 length: 17; J gene: TRBJ1-3; V gene: TRBV6-2/TRBV6-3; CDR3 protein: CASSSPQGPRSGNTIYF
CDR3 length: 15; J gene: TRBJ2-1; V gene: TRBV18; CDR3 protein: CASSSRNLQVDEQFF
CDR3 length: 16; J gene: TRBJ1-5; V gene: TRBV27; CDR3 protein: CASSPTTGYSNQPQHF
CDR3 length: 15; J gene: TRBJ1-1; V gene: TRBV5-5; CDR3 protein: CASSGGQGVGTEAFF
CDR3 length: 15; J gene: TRBJ2-7; V gene: TRBV7-9; CDR3 protein: CASSLTSGTTYEQYF
CDR3 length: 14; J gene: TRBJ2-2; V gene: TRBV27; CDR3 protein: CAAGVISNTGELFF
CDR3 length: 12; J gene: TRBJ1-4; V gene: TRBV15; CDR3 protein: CATGAGDEKLFF
CDR3 length: 15; J gene: TRBJ1-6; V gene: TRBV28; CDR3 protein: CASSLTGSYNSPLHF
CDR3 length: 12; J gene: TRBJ2-7; V gene: TRBV15; CDR3 protein: CATSSTGYEQYF
CDR3 length: 16; J gene: TRBJ2-7; V gene: TRBV7-8; CDR3 protein: CASTSLGLAENYEQYF
CDR3 length: 13; J gene: TRBJ2-3; V gene: TRBV2; CDR3 protein: CASSDPLTDTQYF
CDR3 length: 15; J gene: TRBJ1-4; V gene: TRBV28; CDR3 protein: CASSLGGARGEKLFF
CDR3 length: 14; J gene: TRBJ1-5; V gene: TRBV12-3/TRBV12-4; CDR3 protein: CASSLSPTGQPQHF
CDR3 length: 16; J gene: TRBJ1-1; V gene: TRBV5-8; CDR3 protein: CATKRRGGPLNTEAFF
CDR3 length: 15; J gene: TRBJ1-5; V gene: TRBV6-2/TRBV6-3; CDR3 protein: CASSEAGTGYQPQHF
CDR3 length: 11; J gene: TRBJ1-2; V gene: TRBV19; CDR3 protein: CASSMGNGYTF
CDR3 length: 14; J gene: TRBJ2-5; V gene: TRBV11-2; CDR3 protein: CASSGGGYQETQYF
CDR3 length: 21; J gene: TRBJ1-2; V gene: TRBV5-6; CDR3 protein: CASSLIPAPVPQGKTNYGYTF
CDR3 length: 13; J gene: TRBJ1-2; V gene: TRBV28; CDR3 protein: CASTPDRPRGYTF
CDR3 length: 13; J gene: TRBJ2-5; V gene: TRBV6-2/TRBV6-3; CDR3 protein: CASREDDTETQYF
CDR3 length: 15; J gene: TRBJ2-1; V gene: TRBV11-1; CDR3 protein: CASSTSIAPYNEQFF
CDR3 length: 15; J gene: TRBJ2-2; V gene: TRBV30; CDR3 protein: CAWKVFAVNTGELFF
CDR3 length: 14; J gene: TRBJ2-7; V gene: TRBV2; CDR3 protein: CASSPQGPGGEQYF
CDR3 length: 13; J gene: TRBJ1-1; V gene: TRBV29-1; CDR3 protein: CSASTGMNTEAFF
CDR3 length: 13; J gene: TRBJ2-1; V gene: TRBV27; CDR3 protein: CASSSGAYNEQFF
CDR3 length: 14; J gene: TRBJ2-7; V gene: TRBV6-2/TRBV6-3; CDR3 protein: CASSYKGYSYEQYF
CDR3 length: 15; J gene: TRBJ2-2; V gene: TRBV29-1; CDR3 protein: CSVPGLAANTGELFF
CDR3 length: 11; J gene: TRBJ2-4; V gene: TRBV11-2; CDR3 protein: CASRMRNIQYF
CDR3 length: 14; J gene: TRBJ1-4; V gene: TRBV6-2/TRBV6-3; CDR3 protein: CASSADRGDEKLFF
CDR3 length: 13; J gene: TRBJ2-7; V gene: TRBV7-9; CDR3 protein: CTSSFTPTYEQYF
CDR3 length: 12; J gene: TRBJ2-7; V gene: TRBV30; CDR3 protein: CAWSVGTYEQYF
CDR3 length: 18; J gene: TRBJ2-2; V gene: TRBV20-1; CDR3 protein: CSASYVGTGGAEGGELFF
CDR3 length: 13; J gene: TRBJ2-1; V gene: TRBV29-1; CDR3 protein: CSVRLANYNEQFF
CDR3 length: 15; J gene: TRBJ2-3; V gene: TRBV27; CDR3 protein: CASSLIASSTDTQYF
CDR3 length: 14; J gene: TRBJ2-7; V gene: TRBV14; CDR3 protein: CASSTRTEAYEQYF
CDR3 length: 14; J gene: TRBJ1-5; V gene: TRBV12-3/TRBV12-4; CDR3 protein: CASSRPGGNQPQHF
CDR3 length: 13; J gene: TRBJ2-5; V gene: TRBV9; CDR3 protein: CASSGDREETKYF
CDR3 length: 13; J gene: TRBJ1-1; V gene: TRBV9; CDR3 protein: CASSVQGGTEAFF
CDR3 length: 13; J gene: TRBJ2-7; V gene: TRBV20-1; CDR3 protein: CSAPSGRTYEQYF
CDR3 length: 14; J gene: TRBJ2-7; V gene: TRBV19; CDR3 protein: CASSRGQGVNEQYF
CDR3 length: 15; J gene: TRBJ2-5; V gene: TRBV2; CDR3 protein: CASRAGGLLIETQYF
CDR3 length: 13; J gene: TRBJ2-3; V gene: TRBV11-3; CDR3 protein: CASSPAHTDTQYF
CDR3 length: 15; J gene: TRBJ2-2; V gene: TRBV15; CDR3 protein: CATSRDLTVTGELFF
CDR3 length: 13; J gene: TRBJ2-1; V gene: TRBV6-9; CDR3 protein: CASSYSNRGEQFF
CDR3 length: 15; J gene: TRBJ2-1; V gene: TRBV28; CDR3 protein: CASSPGGQSYNEQFF